Here is one TCR beta chain with its context. This clonotype was recorded a few times. The antigen it binds to is not known. It has no much larger one-base neighbor in the sample; base qualities were not kept. This sample is drawn from a study of blood T cells in healthy people across ages (dated by TCRdb to about 2015). The study in broad terms: Template switching captured roughly one uniquely barcoded TCR beta cDNA molecule per two T cells in model experiments. The study measured age-related changes in TCR beta repertoire diversity using deep sequencing normalized with unique cDNA molecular identifiers. Donors were grouped into four age groups: young (average roughly 17 years), middle-aged (roughly 37), aged (62) and long-lived (82). To avoid experimental bias, donors of different ages were randomly spread across the sequencing lanes. The study analyzed two additional independent replicas of 1 million unique cDNA reads from the same blood draw for two donors, one aged 18 to 29 and one aged 80 or older. The study at large found these results: Bulk unsorted PBMC profiling prevented conclusive comparison of naive and antigen-experienced compartments. Donor CMV infection status was unknown, potentially confounding age-related changes in expanded clonotypes. As age increased, observed TCR beta diversity per million T cells dropped in a roughly linear way, and a significant reduction was already evident by age 40. The percentage of naive T cells measured by flow cytometry correlated strongly with observed TCR beta diversity. Compared with the aged group, the long-lived group had more naive CD4+ T cells, fewer expanded clones and increased TCR diversity, suggesting age selection. Total diversity estimates from one million sequenced T cells were considered lower bounds and underestimates.

The CDR3, cysteine through phenylalanine, is 14 amino acids long. Left in the record is the CDR3 DNA by itself, 42 bases read in frame from the first base. The V and J ends are trimmed by 7 bases and 9 bases, leaving 22 bases between them. CDR1 and CDR2 are drawn from the germline V gene: SQVTM, ANQGSEA. The library was generated by 5' RACE. TCRdb records Illumina HiSeq 2500 as the sequencer. A second PCR of roughly 7 to 11 cycles was performed with a sample-barcoded 5' primer and a J-beta primer mix. A unique molecular identifier was introduced onto each TCR beta cDNA molecule by a template-switch 5' adaptor carrying 12 random nucleotides. Each sample yielded at least 3 million CDR3-containing paired-end reads. The Mint cDNA synthesis kit, primed by a TRBC-specific oligonucleotide, was used to synthesize first-strand cDNA from all RNA. Following uracil-DNA glycosylase treatment, a first 18-cycle PCR with universal primers M1SS and BC2_uni_R was performed on all cDNA. From the authors' description of their analysis: For normalization, 1 million high-quality reads, each with a distinct molecular identifier, were randomly selected from each sample. Reads with shared molecular identifiers were discarded instead of being binned into consensus sequences. MiTCR, run with a Q25 quality threshold and the strictest error-elimination algorithm, handled CDR3 identification, clonotype clustering and error correction. A nonparametric unseen species model with Euler transformation was used to estimate a lower bound on total TCR beta diversity. Starting from the raw public reads, TCRdb applied fastp trimming at Q25, assembled clones with MiXCR and retained in-frame beta chains. Duplicate CDR3 protein sequences are folded into a single record with the most common DNA and genes. The V and J calls and clone size come from TCRdb's table, not from the authors' own analysis. This sample lists 1.5 million to 2 million distinct CDR3 sequences; around 50% were detected once. Around 2.1% of the sample rests with the top ten.

The donors were under 40 Caucasian individuals from Russia, aged roughly 6 to 100 years, who were systemically healthy. Each donor gave about 10 milliliters of peripheral blood, drawn into EDTA-treated Vacutainer tubes. Ficoll-Paque density-gradient centrifugation was used to isolate PBMCs, with at least 6.5 million per sample. Trizol reagent was used to extract total RNA from PBMCs, with at least 6 micrograms per sample. The percentages of naive CD45RAhigh/CD27high T cells were determined by flow cytometry on a PBMC aliquot from every donor. The clonotype comes from a woman in her 40s in good health. The material sequenced was blood. The receptor chain draws on TRBV29-1 and TRBJ2-1; the D segment is perhaps TRBD1 or TRBD2, each sharing 5 matched bases. The CDR3 reads as follows: CSAVGDRPYREQFF. The sequenced DNA: TGCAGCGCCGTGGGGGATCGCCCCTATCGTGAGCAGTTCTTC.